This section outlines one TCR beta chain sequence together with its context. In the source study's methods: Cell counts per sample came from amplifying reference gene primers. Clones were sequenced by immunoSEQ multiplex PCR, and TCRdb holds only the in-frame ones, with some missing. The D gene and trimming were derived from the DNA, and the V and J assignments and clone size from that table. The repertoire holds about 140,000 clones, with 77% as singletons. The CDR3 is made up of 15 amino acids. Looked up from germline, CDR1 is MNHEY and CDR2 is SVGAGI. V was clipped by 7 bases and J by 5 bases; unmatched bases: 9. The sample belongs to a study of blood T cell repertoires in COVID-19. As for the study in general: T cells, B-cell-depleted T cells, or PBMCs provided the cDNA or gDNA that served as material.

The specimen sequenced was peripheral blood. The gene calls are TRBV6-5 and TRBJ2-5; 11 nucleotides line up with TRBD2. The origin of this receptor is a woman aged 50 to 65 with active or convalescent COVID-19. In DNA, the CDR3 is TGTGCCAGCACCTCTAGCGGGGGGCCGGGGGAGACCCAGTACTTC. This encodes CASTSSGGPGETQYF.